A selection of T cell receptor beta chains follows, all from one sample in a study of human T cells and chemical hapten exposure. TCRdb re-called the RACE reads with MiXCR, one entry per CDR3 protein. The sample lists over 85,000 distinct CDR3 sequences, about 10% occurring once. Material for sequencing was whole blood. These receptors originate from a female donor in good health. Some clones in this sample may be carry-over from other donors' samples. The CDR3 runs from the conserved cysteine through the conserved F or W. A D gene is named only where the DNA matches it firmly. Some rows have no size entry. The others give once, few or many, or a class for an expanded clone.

cdr3_aa: CASSPYNEQFF; cdr3_nt: TGTGCCAGCTCCCCATACAATGAGCAGTTCTTC; v_call: TRBV6-2/TRBV6-3; clone_size: many; d_call: NA; j_call: TRBJ2-1
cdr3_aa: CASRRQGGHEQYF; cdr3_nt: TGTGCCAGCAGGCGACAGGGAGGCCACGAGCAGTACTTC; v_call: TRBV6-1; clone_size: many; d_call: NA; j_call: TRBJ2-7
cdr3_aa: CASSFRVDTEAFF; cdr3_nt: TGTGCCAGCAGCTTTAGAGTGGACACTGAAGCTTTCTTT; v_call: TRBV9; clone_size: NA; d_call: NA; j_call: TRBJ1-1
cdr3_aa: CACGQQETQYF; cdr3_nt: TGTGCCTGCGGACAGCAAGAGACCCAGTACTTC; v_call: TRBV30; clone_size: few; d_call: NA; j_call: TRBJ2-5
cdr3_aa: CASSQTINNEQFF; cdr3_nt: TGTGCCAGCAGCCAAACGATTAACAATGAGCAGTTCTTC; v_call: TRBV3-1; clone_size: few; d_call: NA; j_call: TRBJ2-1
cdr3_aa: CASREQGGEQFF; cdr3_nt: TGTGCCAGCAGGGAACAGGGTGGTGAGCAGTTCTTC; v_call: TRBV6-2/TRBV6-3; clone_size: many; d_call: NA; j_call: TRBJ2-1
cdr3_aa: CASRQGRTDTQYF; cdr3_nt: TGTGCCAGCCGACAGGGCCGCACAGATACGCAGTATTTT; v_call: TRBV27; clone_size: NA; d_call: TRBD1; j_call: TRBJ2-3
cdr3_aa: CASSIGLGAPGCTF; cdr3_nt: TGTGCCAGTAGTATCGGTTTGGGAGCGCCCGGTTGCACCTTC; v_call: TRBV19; clone_size: few; d_call: NA; j_call: TRBJ1-2
cdr3_aa: CSGGQGRTEAFF; cdr3_nt: TGCAGCGGAGGACAGGGTAGGACTGAAGCTTTCTTT; v_call: TRBV29-1; clone_size: NA; d_call: TRBD1; j_call: TRBJ1-1
cdr3_aa: CSAEGQGYYNEQFF; cdr3_nt: TGCAGCGCTGAGGGACAGGGATACTACAATGAGCAGTTCTTC; v_call: TRBV29-1; clone_size: few; d_call: TRBD1; j_call: TRBJ2-1
cdr3_aa: CASYLAGADTQYF; cdr3_nt: TGTGCCAGCTATCTAGCGGGAGCAGATACGCAGTATTTT; v_call: TRBV28; clone_size: NA; d_call: TRBD2; j_call: TRBJ2-3
cdr3_aa: CASSPPAATDTQYF; cdr3_nt: TGTGCCAGCAGCCCCCCCGCAGCGACAGATACGCAGTATTTT; v_call: TRBV11-1; clone_size: NA; d_call: NA; j_call: TRBJ2-3
cdr3_aa: CAITPGLAGPSSYNEQFF; cdr3_nt: TGTGCCATCACCCCGGGACTAGCGGGGCCCAGCTCCTACAATGAGCAGTTCTTC; v_call: TRBV10-3; clone_size: NA; d_call: TRBD2; j_call: TRBJ2-1
cdr3_aa: CASSLGPGGVLSAFF; cdr3_nt: TGTGCCAGCAGTTTGGGACCAGGGGGCGTCTTATCAGCTTTCTTT; v_call: TRBV28; clone_size: many; d_call: TRBD1; j_call: TRBJ1-1
cdr3_aa: CASSLGRRNTEAFF; cdr3_nt: TGTGCCAGCAGCCTGGGACGGCGGAACACTGAAGCTTTCTTT; v_call: TRBV5-4; clone_size: NA; d_call: NA; j_call: TRBJ1-1
cdr3_aa: CASRLEGVNPYEQYF; cdr3_nt: TGTGCCAGCAGATTGGAGGGAGTGAACCCCTACGAGCAGTACTTC; v_call: TRBV2; clone_size: few; d_call: NA; j_call: TRBJ2-7
cdr3_aa: CASSEGGSNEKLFF; cdr3_nt: TGTGCCAGCAGTGAGGGGGGATCTAATGAAAAACTGTTTTTT; v_call: TRBV28; clone_size: few; d_call: NA; j_call: TRBJ1-4
cdr3_aa: CASSEGGTSYEQYF; cdr3_nt: TGTGCCAGCAGTGAAGGAGGCACCTCCTACGAGCAGTACTTC; v_call: TRBV25-1; clone_size: many; d_call: NA; j_call: TRBJ2-7
cdr3_aa: CSASKSNSEAFF; cdr3_nt: TGCAGTGCTAGTAAAAGTAACTCTGAAGCTTTCTTT; v_call: TRBV20-1; clone_size: few; d_call: NA; j_call: TRBJ1-1
cdr3_aa: CSARDLGRPDNQPQHF; cdr3_nt: TGCAGTGCTAGAGATTTGGGCCGGCCCGACAATCAGCCCCAGCATTTT; v_call: TRBV20-1; clone_size: NA; d_call: NA; j_call: TRBJ1-5
cdr3_aa: CASSLGRDWETQYF; cdr3_nt: TGTGCCAGCAGCTTGGGGAGGGATTGGGAGACCCAGTACTTC; v_call: TRBV11-2; clone_size: many; d_call: TRBD2; j_call: TRBJ2-5
cdr3_aa: CATSDPSGSGETQYF; cdr3_nt: TGTGCCACCAGTGACCCTAGCGGGAGCGGGGAGACCCAGTACTTC; v_call: TRBV24-1; clone_size: NA; d_call: TRBD2; j_call: TRBJ2-5
cdr3_aa: CASSRGQGLDQPQHF; cdr3_nt: TGTGCCAGCAGCCGAGGACAGGGGCTTGATCAGCCCCAGCATTTT; v_call: TRBV7-9; clone_size: few; d_call: TRBD1; j_call: TRBJ1-5
cdr3_aa: CSARDSADTQYF; cdr3_nt: TGCAGTGCCCGGGACAGCGCAGATACGCAGTATTTT; v_call: TRBV20-1; clone_size: NA; d_call: TRBD1; j_call: TRBJ2-3
cdr3_aa: CASSSRTGPTYEQYF; cdr3_nt: TGTGCCAGCAGCTCCCGGACAGGGCCCACCTACGAGCAGTACTTC; v_call: TRBV7-9; clone_size: many; d_call: TRBD1; j_call: TRBJ2-7
cdr3_aa: CASSLADRGGYEQYF; cdr3_nt: TGCGCCAGCAGCTTGGCGGACAGGGGAGGATACGAGCAGTACTTC; v_call: TRBV5-1; clone_size: many; d_call: TRBD1; j_call: TRBJ2-7
cdr3_aa: CASSIQGDQPQHF; cdr3_nt: TGTGCCAGCAGCATCCAGGGAGATCAGCCCCAGCATTTT; v_call: TRBV7-9; clone_size: many; d_call: NA; j_call: TRBJ1-5
cdr3_aa: CASSFDRSYSGANVLTF; cdr3_nt: TGTGCCAGCAGTTTCGACAGGAGCTACTCTGGGGCCAACGTCCTGACTTTC; v_call: TRBV28; clone_size: many; d_call: NA; j_call: TRBJ2-6
cdr3_aa: CASSLEGIHSDTQYF; cdr3_nt: TGTGCCAGCAGTTTGGAGGGGATTCATTCAGATACGCAGTATTTT; v_call: TRBV28; clone_size: many; d_call: NA; j_call: TRBJ2-3
cdr3_aa: CASSFQGRDTQYF; cdr3_nt: TGCGCCAGCAGCTTTCAGGGGCGAGATACGCAGTATTTT; v_call: TRBV5-1; clone_size: NA; d_call: NA; j_call: TRBJ2-3
cdr3_aa: CASRGDSDTQYF; cdr3_nt: TGTGCCAGCAGGGGGGATTCGGATACGCAGTATTTT; v_call: TRBV9; clone_size: many; d_call: NA; j_call: TRBJ2-3
cdr3_aa: CASSYDGPGTDTQYF; cdr3_nt: TGTGCCAGCAGTTACGACGGGCCGGGCACAGATACGCAGTATTTT; v_call: TRBV6-5; clone_size: many; d_call: NA; j_call: TRBJ2-3
cdr3_aa: CASTTRAWEGGYEQYF; cdr3_nt: TGTGCCAGCACCACGAGGGCGTGGGAAGGCGGGTACGAGCAGTACTTC; v_call: TRBV6-6; clone_size: few; d_call: NA; j_call: TRBJ2-7
cdr3_aa: CAWSPPPRLALTYEQYF; cdr3_nt: TGTGCCTGGAGTCCCCCCCCGAGACTAGCGCTCACCTACGAGCAGTACTTC; v_call: TRBV30; clone_size: many; d_call: TRBD2; j_call: TRBJ2-7
cdr3_aa: CSVGTGGYEQYF; cdr3_nt: TGCAGCGTTGGGACAGGGGGCTACGAGCAGTACTTC; v_call: TRBV29-1; clone_size: few; d_call: TRBD1; j_call: TRBJ2-7